The 4 T cell receptor beta chains presented below share a single source sample, sequenced in a study of technical replicates of blood from a handful of donors. The protocol was immunoSEQ multiplex PCR, while the TCRdb copy is restricted to in-frame clones and leaves out a portion. The profile shows about 70,000 clones, approximately 92% of them singletons. Sample: T cells isolated from PBMCs. Receptors originate from a human donor in good health.

This chain connects TRBV7-8 to TRBJ2-7, with no clear D. The CDR3 is 14 residues long. V lost 1 base and J lost 3, with 10 bases in between. Germline V gives CDR1 SGHVS, CDR2 FQNEAQ. The CDR3 is CASSLVVRYYEQYF. CDR3 sequence (DNA): TGTGCCAGCAGCTTAGTGGTCAGGTACTACGAGCAGTACTTC.

This chain uses TRBV11-2 with TRBJ2-6; no definite D call. Deletions cut 2 bases from V and 0 bases from J, with 8 bases between. Germline CDR1 is SGHAT and CDR2 is FQNNGV. The CDR3 consists of 16 residues. CDR3 sequence: CASSLSYSSGANVLTF. Written as DNA, the CDR3 is TGTGCCAGCAGCTTATCGTATAGCTCTGGGGCCAACGTCCTGACTTTC.

The rearrangement uses TRBV9 and TRBJ2-5, with TRBD2 identical over 8 bases. V gave up 0 bases and J gave up 4 bases; unmatched junction bases: 8. Per the germline V gene, CDR1 is SGDLS and CDR2 is YYNGEE. This CDR3 region has 16 residues. CDR3 region: CASSVGTGLGLETQYF. CDR3 in DNA: TGTGCCAGCAGCGTAGGAACGGGACTAGGACTAGAGACCCAGTACTTC.

This clone was picked up one time. V and J are TRBV7-9 and TRBJ2-2, with 12 bases aligning to TRBD2. The CDR3 runs to 14 residues. Germline CDR1 SEHNR, CDR2 FQNEAQ (reference sequence). The V segment lost 4 bases and the J segment 6 bases; nucleotides outside the gene matches: 0. The DNA of the CDR3 is TGTGCCAGCAGCTCTAGCGGGAGGGCCGGGGAGCTGTTTTTT. It yields the protein CASSSSGRAGELFF.